This T cell receptor beta chain was sequenced in a study of blood T cell repertoires in COVID-19. Study information: COVID-19 samples collected from the United States, Italy and Spain covered acute and convalescent phases.

The CDR3 length is 14 residues. From germline, CDR1 is LGHDT and CDR2 YNNKEL (reference sequence). With 0 bases removed from V and 7 bases from J, the gap between germline ends came to 12 bases. Original data processing: Estimation of nucleated cell counts relied on the amplification of reference gene primers. The protocol was immunoSEQ multiplex PCR, while the TCRdb copy is restricted to in-frame clones and leaves out a portion. The V and J calls and clone size are taken from that table; D and trimming were inferred from the DNA. The sample has about 160,000 clones, 85% seen once; the top ten hold about 3.3%.

The origin of this receptor is a human donor with acute or convalescent COVID-19. The donor label of this sample is uncertain. Specimen: peripheral blood. The V and J genes are TRBV3-1 (or the pseudogene TRBV3-2) and TRBJ1-1, with D possibly TRBD1 on 5 matching bases. In DNA form, the CDR3 reads TGTGCCAGCAGCCAAGAGCGACAGACAAGTGAAGCTTTCTTT. Translation: CASSQERQTSEAFF.